The source of this T cell receptor beta chain is a study of blood T cell repertoires in COVID-19. Turning to the study itself: Collection of acute and convalescent COVID-19 samples took place in the United States, Italy and Spain.

Trimming cost V 6 bases and J 7 bases, with 16 bases left between them. The CDR3 is made up of 13 amino acids. In germline, CDR1 is ENHRY, CDR2 SYGVKD. Original analysis: Nucleated cell counts were estimated from reference gene primer amplification. Profiled with immunoSEQ multiplex PCR; TCRdb holds only in-frame clones, not every one. The V and J calls and clone size were taken over from that table, and D and trimming were inferred from the DNA. The sample lists approximately 290,000 clones, approximately 85% occurring once. The sequenced material came from peripheral blood. This receptor was identified in a human donor with COVID-19, enrolled during active disease. The donor label of this sample is uncertain. The chain carries TRBV10-3 and TRBJ2-7; tentatively, D is TRBD1 (8 bases). CDR3 sequence: CAIRSIQGGEQYF. Written as DNA, the CDR3 is TGTGCCATCAGATCCATACAGGGGGGGGAGCAGTACTTC.